The 23 T cell receptor beta chains presented below share a single source sample, sequenced in a study of tumor-infiltrating lymphocytes in oesophageal squamous cell carcinoma. Each CDR3 protein is one row after TCRdb ran MiXCR on the PCR reads. Among some 25,000 distinct CDR3 sequences listed, about 40% were seen once. Sequencing input: esophageal tumor tissue. These receptors originate from a male donor with esophageal squamous cell carcinoma.

By sample fraction, this clonotype is medium-sized. The rearrangement links TRBV6-1 to TRBJ1-6, with D possibly matching TRBD1 (5 bases). The CDR3 runs 16 residues. Germline CDR1 reads MNHNS; CDR2 reads SASEGT. Trimming shortened V by 8 bases and J by 0 bases, and 14 bases separated the two germline ends. CDR3 sequence reads: CASSPKGFSYNSPLHF. The DNA of the CDR3 is TGTGCCAGCTCTCCTAAGGGGTTCTCCTATAATTCACCCCTCCACTTT.

V usage is TRBV12-2 and J usage is TRBJ1-3; TRBD1, the table's D call, lacks a check against the DNA. TRBV12-2 is shown as a pseudogene. CDR3 length: 16 amino acids. CDR3 DNA sequence: TGTGCAAGTCGCCCCCCTCCGGTGGACTCTGGAAACACCATATATTTT. Translated: CASRPPPVDSGNTIYF.

The gene calls are TRBV6-6 and TRBJ2-5; a possible D gene is TRBD1 (6 bases). The DNA end lines up better with TRBJ2-7; the J call may be wrong. The CDR3 extends over 15 amino acids. Germline V gives CDR1 MNHNY, CDR2 SVGAGI (reference sequence). The CDR3 here is CASSVKPGAPYEQYF. The CDR3 coding sequence is TGTGCCAGCAGCGTCAAACCAGGGGCCCCTTACGAGCAGTACTTC.

The chain is built from TRBV28 and TRBJ2-1; D uncertain. Germline CDR1 reads MDHEN; CDR2 reads SYDVKM. V lost 4 bases and J 2 bases, leaving 12 bases between the germline ends. The CDR3 has 15 amino acids. The CDR3 DNA reads as TGTGCCAGCAGTTCCCCCGCGGATACCTACAATGAGCAGTTCTTC. Amino acid sequence: CASSSPADTYNEQFF.

The chain uses TRBV7-3 and TRBJ2-1; no reliable D call. The J call may be wrong; the DNA end is better matched by TRBJ2-7. This CDR3 contains 14 residues. Germline V gives CDR1 SGHTA, CDR2 FQGTGA. The CDR3 sequence is CASSLVPIADEQYF. In DNA form, the CDR3 reads TGTGCCAGCAGCTTAGTCCCTATAGCAGATGAGCAGTACTTC.

In its sample, this clonotype was seen many times. The DNA of the CDR3 is TGTGCCAGTACATCCTACAATGAGCAGTTCTTC. It encodes CASTSYNEQFF. The V call is TRBV19, the J call TRBJ2-1, with no clear D. The CDR3 has 11 amino acids. Between the trimmed V and J ends, which lost 7 bases and 1 base, there was a span of 2 bases. Germline-derived CDR1 and CDR2 are LNHDA and SQIVND (reference sequence).

The V call is TRBV7-6, the J call TRBJ2-7; possibly TRBD2 for D (5 bases). CDR1 is SGHVS and CDR2 is FNYEAQ in the germline V gene. The CDR3 covers 15 residues. V lost 0 bases and J 7 bases, leaving 16 bases between the germline ends. As DNA, the CDR3 is TGTGCCAGCAGCTTAGCGGGAGAACCCTACAATGAGCAGTACTTC. Its protein is CASSLAGEPYNEQYF.

This clonotype appeared a few times. The CDR3 DNA follows: TGTGCCAGTAGCCCGGGACAGGCGATCACCGGGGAGCTGTTTTTT. This sequence encodes CASSPGQAITGELFF. The V and J genes are TRBV19 and TRBJ2-2, with 8 positions matching TRBD1. CDR3 length: 15 amino acids. V lost 6 bases to trimming and J lost 4 bases; unmatched junction nucleotides: 7. CDR1 and CDR2 from the germline V gene are LNHDA and SQIVND (reference sequence).

The chain is built from TRBV5-6 and TRBJ2-5; unclear D gene. V lost 5 bases to trimming and J lost 3 bases, with 14 bases between them. The CDR3 covers 14 residues. The germline V gene encodes CDR1 SGHDT and CDR2 YYEEEE. Written as DNA, the CDR3 is TGTGCCAGCAGAATCGAGCGCCTCGAAGAGACCCAGTACTTC. Its translation is CASRIERLEETQYF.

The CDR3 DNA sequence: TGCAGTGCTAGGATCAAACAGGGAGGGGAGACCCAGTACTTC. Translation: CSARIKQGGETQYF. This chain joins TRBV20-1 and TRBJ2-7, with TRBD2 as a possible D gene (7 bases). The J call may be incorrect, as the DNA end agrees better with TRBJ2-5. This CDR3 has 14 residues. Germline V gene lookup returns CDR1 DFQATT and CDR2 SNEGSKA (reference sequence).

This clonotype is labeled as medium-sized. The chain combines TRBV7-9 with TRBJ2-5; D ambiguous. The CDR3 contains 14 residues. V was trimmed by 5 bases and J by 1 base, leaving 11 bases between them. From germline, CDR1 is SEHNR and CDR2 FQNEAQ (reference sequence). CDR3: CASSPGRFQETQYF. CDR3 nucleotides: TGTGCCAGCAGCCCAGGACGGTTCCAAGAGACCCAGTACTTC. Supplemented by reference TRBV7-9 and TRBJ2-5, the full variable domain reads DTGVSQNPRHKITKRGQNVTFRCDPISEHNRLYWYRQTLGQGPEFLTYFQNEAQLEKSRLLSDRFSAERPKGSFSTLEIQRTEQGDSAMYLCASSPGRFQETQYFGPGTRLLVL.

This rearrangement joins TRBV10-3 to TRBJ2-1; 12 bases line up with TRBD2. The CDR3 spans 19 residues. The V gene's germline CDR1 is ENHRY and CDR2 SYGVKD. V lost 3 bases, J lost 7 bases, and 16 bases stayed unmatched. The DNA for the CDR3 is TGTGCCATCAGTGACAGTTTGGGACTAGCGGGTCTATCGGGAAATGAGCAGTTCTTC. The encoded protein is CAISDSLGLAGLSGNEQFF.

This clonotype was recorded a few times. V gene TRBV19 combines with J gene TRBJ2-7; tentatively, D is TRBD1 or TRBD2 (5 bases each). Germline CDR1 and CDR2: LNHDA and SQIVND (reference sequence). V lost 5 bases to trimming and J lost 9 bases, with 20 bases between them. The CDR3 runs 14 residues. The CDR3 reads CASSPGGLRDGQYF. Here the CDR3 DNA reads TGTGCCAGTAGTCCCGGTGGGCTCCGGGACGGGCAGTACTTC.

Comments on this clonotype: With a much larger clone just one base away, this may be a read error. The rearrangement links TRBV6-8 to TRBJ2-3; a possible D gene is TRBD1 (6 bases). Per the germline V gene, CDR1 is MNHGY and CDR2 is SAAAGT. This CDR3 comprises 15 residues. V gave up 6 bases and J gave up 14 bases, with 27 bases separating them. DNA for the CDR3: TGTGCCAGCAGATCAGGGGCCTCGAACACCGGGGAGCTGTATTTT. The encoded protein is CASRSGASNTGELYF.

This clonotype was observed many times. This rearrangement joins TRBV10-3 to TRBJ2-5, with 8 bases aligning to TRBD1. The CDR3 length is 13 residues. The trim removed 9 bases at V and 2 bases at J, leaving 5 bases unmatched. Per germline, CDR1 ENHRY and CDR2 SYGVKD. DNA of the CDR3: TGTGCCATTCGACAGGGGAGTCAAGAGACCCAGTACTTC. It encodes CAIRQGSQETQYF.

This clonotype came up many times. The chain joins TRBV5-1 to TRBJ2-3; 9 bases are shared with TRBD2. The CDR3 length is 18 residues. From germline, CDR1 is SGHRS and CDR2 YFSETQ. Germline trimming cut 3 bases from V and 3 bases from J; bases unmatched to any gene: 14. The CDR3 sequence: CASSSGRASGVTTDTQYF. CDR3 DNA sequence: TGCGCCAGCAGCTCAGGGCGGGCTAGCGGGGTCACTACAGATACGCAGTATTTT.

V and J are TRBV10-1 and TRBJ2-6, with D perhaps TRBD2 (6 bases). Gene TRBJ2-5 matches the end of the DNA better, so the J call may be wrong. This CDR3 has 13 residues. Germline V lookup: CDR1 WNHNN, CDR2 SYGVQD (reference sequence). For the CDR3, the DNA is TGCGCCAGCAGTGGATCGGGAGTGGAGACCCAGTACTTC. It yields the protein CASSGSGVETQYF.

The chain is built from TRBV9 and TRBJ1-2, with D possibly TRBD1 on 5 matching bases. This CDR3 has 13 amino acids. V was clipped by 0 bases and J by 7 bases, with 10 bases between them. The germline CDR1 and CDR2 sequences are SGDLS and YYNGEE. The CDR3 region is CASSVGEGLGYTF. CDR3 in DNA: TGTGCCAGCAGCGTAGGGGAGGGGCTTGGCTACACCTTC.

About this clonotype: The conserved final phenylalanine or tryptophan is absent from the CDR3, which likely points to a read error. No DNA is shown, since the ends of the CDR3 on it are uncertain; the CDR3 is the one TCRdb lists. The chain employs TRBV7-6 and TRBJ2-5; whether TRBD2, the table's D call, matches the DNA was not checked. Germline loops: CDR1 SGHVS, CDR2 FNYEAQ. The CDR3 has 11 amino acids, counting both end residues. This CDR3 reads CASSNIGGSGN.

Many counts were recorded for this clonotype. This may be a read error, as it is one base from a much larger clone. The chain uses TRBV12-3 or TRBV12-4 and TRBJ2-5; 11 nucleotides align to TRBD2. This CDR3 has 16 residues. The V gene end was trimmed by 1 base and the J gene end by 11 bases; junction bases not matched to a gene: 12. CDR3 loop: CASSLELAGGLYEQYF. The CDR3 region has the DNA TGTGCCAGCAGTTTAGAGCTAGCGGGGGGATTGTATGAGCAGTACTTC.

Points on this clonotype: Here the CDR3 omits its conserved ending phenylalanine or tryptophan, so a read error is the likely source. It is unclear where the CDR3 begins or ends on the DNA, so no DNA is shown, and the CDR3 is as TCRdb lists it. J is TRBJ2-6 and V is TRBV6-6; the tabulated D call, TRBD2, remains unverified against the DNA. In germline, CDR1 is MNHNY, CDR2 SVGAGI (reference sequence). The CDR3 numbers 16 amino acids, ends counted. The CDR3 here is CASRATSGGYEQYFGA.

This chain uses TRBV7-2 with TRBJ2-1, with TRBD2 as a possible D gene (7 bases). The CDR3 is made up of 12 amino acids. V gave up 8 bases and J gave up 12 bases, with 17 bases separating them. CDR1 is SGHTA and CDR2 is FQGNSA in the germline V gene. The CDR3 is CASCWGGGSQFF. CDR3 nucleotide sequence: TGTGCCAGCTGTTGGGGGGGGGGCTCGCAGTTCTTC. The whole variable domain, remainder taken from reference TRBV7-2 and TRBJ2-1, is GAGVSQSPSNKVTEKGKDVELRCDPISGHTALYWYRQSLGQGLEFLIYFQGNSAPDKSGLPSDRFSAERTGGSVSTLTIQRTQQEDSAVYLCASCWGGGSQFFGPGTRLTVL.

On this clonotype: Given the absence of the conserved phenylalanine or tryptophan at the CDR3 end, a read error is likely. No DNA is shown, since the ends of the CDR3 on it are uncertain; the CDR3 is the one TCRdb lists. J is TRBJ2-6 and V is TRBV7-9; the table names TRBD1, a call not compared with the DNA. Counting both end residues, the CDR3 totals 14 amino acids. Germline CDR1 and CDR2: SEHNR and FQNEAQ (reference sequence). The CDR3 loop reads CASSPPEYEQYFGN.